These T cell receptor beta chains were read from a single sample in a study of T cells after yellow fever vaccination. TCRdb re-analysed the 5' RACE reads in MiXCR, keeping a single row per CDR3 protein. The sample lists over 100,000 distinct CDR3 sequences, 8.4% seen once, with roughly 25% in the top ten. Sequenced here: CD8+ T cells sorted from PBMCs, sampled 45 days after the yellow fever booster vaccination. The receptors derive from a man between 25 and 39 years old who received the YFV17D yellow fever vaccine. The CDR3 runs from the conserved cysteine through the conserved F or W. Each record gives: J gene, D gene, V gene, clone size, CDR3 protein, CDR3 DNA. A D gene is named only where the DNA matches it firmly. Clone size appears in some rows only: once, few, many, or a class for an expanded clone.

TRBJ1-5 | NA | TRBV15 | many | CATSRDYSNQPQHF | TGTGCCACCAGCAGGGACTATAGCAATCAGCCCCAGCATTTT
TRBJ2-7 | NA | TRBV15 | many | CATSPNPYEQYF | TGTGCCACCAGCCCTAACCCCTACGAGCAGTACTTC
TRBJ2-7 | NA | TRBV12-3/TRBV12-4 | many | CASSSGPTDYEQYF | TGTGCCAGCAGTTCGGGACCGACGGACTACGAGCAGTACTTC
TRBJ2-7 | NA | TRBV5-1 | many | CASSTTENYEQYF | TGCGCCAGCAGCACGACAGAGAATTACGAGCAGTACTTC
TRBJ2-3 | TRBD2 | TRBV5-1 | many | CASSVLLLAGGPSHPDTQYF | TGCGCCAGCAGCGTCCTGCTACTAGCGGGAGGGCCGAGTCACCCAGATACGCAGTATTTT
TRBJ2-3 | TRBD2 | TRBV6-5 | many | CASLAEDALPTDTQYF | TGTGCCAGCCTAGCGGAGGACGCTCTCCCCACAGATACGCAGTATTTT
TRBJ2-7 | TRBD2 | TRBV5-1 | many | CASGLAGGYEQYF | TGCGCCAGCGGGCTAGCGGGAGGGTACGAGCAGTACTTC
TRBJ2-7 | NA | TRBV10-3 | many | CAIRGPTAPYEQYF | TGTGCCATCCGTGGACCAACCGCTCCCTACGAGCAGTACTTC
TRBJ2-7 | NA | TRBV20-1 | NA | CSARVTSKDYEQYF | TGCAGTGCTAGAGTCACTAGCAAGGACTACGAGCAGTACTTC
TRBJ2-2 | NA | TRBV6-5 | many | CASSLTGGVNTGELFF | TGTGCCAGCAGTTTAACCGGGGGTGTAAACACCGGGGAGCTGTTTTTT
TRBJ1-1 | NA | TRBV6-2/TRBV6-3 | many | CASSSTLGALEAFF | TGTGCCAGCAGTTCCACCTTGGGGGCCCTTGAAGCTTTCTTT
TRBJ2-7 | TRBD2 | TRBV9 | many | CASSFGLAGANEQYF | TGTGCCAGCAGCTTCGGACTAGCGGGAGCGAACGAGCAGTACTTC
TRBJ2-1 | NA | TRBV2 | many | CARAANWTYYNEQFF | TGTGCCAGAGCGGCCAATTGGACCTACTACAATGAGCAGTTCTTC
TRBJ1-2 | NA | TRBV4-3 | many | CASSQWSQGYGYTF | TGCGCCAGCAGCCAATGGTCGCAGGGCTATGGCTACACCTTC
TRBJ2-2 | NA | TRBV29-1 | many | CSVEGGTGELFF | TGCAGCGTTGAGGGGGGAACCGGGGAGCTGTTTTTT
TRBJ2-1 | NA | TRBV29-1 | many | CSVTVVGPYSEQFF | TGCAGCGTCACCGTGGTCGGGCCCTACTCGGAGCAGTTCTTC
TRBJ2-1 | TRBD2 | TRBV28 | many | CASGSGLGNEQFF | TGTGCCAGCGGGTCGGGACTAGGCAATGAGCAGTTCTTC
TRBJ2-5 | NA | TRBV5-4 | NA | CASSHFPRGGEETQYF | TGTGCCAGCAGCCACTTTCCCAGGGGAGGCGAAGAGACCCAGTACTTC
TRBJ1-1 | NA | TRBV14 | few | CASSQDAGSGTEAFF | TGTGCCAGCAGCCAAGACGCGGGGTCGGGCACTGAAGCTTTCTTT
TRBJ2-1 | NA | TRBV5-6 | NA | CARSSELGASEQFF | TGTGCCAGGAGCTCCGAACTAGGAGCAAGCGAGCAGTTCTTC
TRBJ2-1 | NA | TRBV6-2/TRBV6-3 | few | CASSYQLSYNEQFF | TGTGCCAGCAGTTACCAGCTCTCCTACAATGAGCAGTTCTTC
TRBJ2-7 | NA | TRBV15 | many | CATSIDYYEQYF | TGTGCCACCAGCATAGACTACTACGAGCAGTACTTC
TRBJ2-4 | NA | TRBV21-1 | NA | CASIAAPLAEKNIQYF | TGTGCCAGCATAGCTGCGCCACTAGCGGAAAAAAACATTCAGTACTTC
TRBJ1-4 | TRBD1 | TRBV11-2 | many | CASSSPGTEQNEKLFF | TGTGCCAGCAGCTCCCCCGGGACAGAACAAAATGAAAAACTGTTTTTT
TRBJ2-7 | NA | TRBV7-2 | many | CASSPLGYEQYF | TGTGCCAGCAGCCCACTGGGCTACGAGCAGTACTTC